This record looks at one TCR beta chain sequence and its context. Its specificity is not known. The sample comes from a study of PD-1 blockade in classical Hodgkin lymphoma. General study points: A reduction in baseline TCR diversity was reportedly seen in newly diagnosed patients relative to healthy donors.

Here immunoSEQ multiplex PCR was the method, and the copy in TCRdb shows in-frame clones only, minus some. The table has about 15,000 clones, over 80% seen once. All patients experienced relapse after autologous stem cell transplantation, and brentuximab vedotin exposure was variable. Best responses included complete response and partial response; otherwise, the best response was progressive disease. V dropped 3 bases and J dropped 8; count of bases not matched to a gene: 14. This CDR3 has 15 residues. Germline V gives CDR1 SQVTM, CDR2 ANQGSEA. The chain uses TRBV29-1 and TRBJ1-1; 8 bases are shared with TRBD1. This sequence originates from a human donor with classical Hodgkin lymphoma. The sample consisted of peripheral blood mononuclear cells (PBMCs), taken before the second cycle of nivolumab. This CDR3 reads CSVERDRHPRGEAFF. In nucleotides, the CDR3 is TGCAGCGTTGAGCGGGACAGGCACCCCCGGGGGGAAGCTTTCTTT.